The 7 T cell receptor beta chains below come from one sample, sequenced in a study of T cell responses to AZD1222 COVID-19 vaccine. TCRdb keeps only in-frame clones here, not all; method: immunoSEQ multiplex PCR. The sample holds about 190,000 clones; approximately 91% are singletons and the top ten take 0.95% to 1%. The source was peripheral blood, collected on day 0 of AZD1222 vaccination. The receptors originated from an adult in good health.

About this clone itself: Other DNA sequences in the same sample also yield this CDR3. The V gene is TRBV5-1, the J gene TRBJ2-5, with D hard to call. Germline loops: CDR1 SGHRS, CDR2 YFSETQ. The CDR3 runs 13 residues. Trimming pared 0 bases from V and 1 base from J, leaving 4 bases between. This chain's CDR3 is CASSLGVQETQYF. The CDR3, as DNA: TGCGCCAGCAGCTTGGGGGTCCAAGAGACCCAGTACTTC. The full variable domain, its missing parts supplied by reference TRBV5-1 and TRBJ2-5, is KAGVTQTPRYLIKTRGQQVTLSCSPISGHRSVSWYQQTPGQGLQFLFEYFSETQRNKGNFPGRFSGRQFSNSRSEMNVSTLELGDSALYLCASSLGVQETQYFGPGTRLLVL.

The V gene is TRBV4-1, the J gene TRBJ2-3; unclear D gene. The CDR3 totals 13 residues. The germline V and J ends were trimmed by 0 bases and 2 bases, with 3 bases remaining between them. Germline CDR1 is MGHRA and CDR2 is YSYEKL. The CDR3, as DNA: TGCGCCAGCAGCCAAGACCCCACAGATACGCAGTATTTT. Its protein is CASSQDPTDTQYF.

The V and J genes are TRBV4-3 and TRBJ2-2, with D possibly TRBD1 on 5 matching bases. Germline V lookup: CDR1 LGHNA, CDR2 YSLEER. The CDR3 totals 14 residues. V lost 5 bases and J 4 bases, leaving 11 bases between the germline ends. The CDR3 loop reads CASSFRRGTGELFF. In nucleotides, the CDR3 is TGCGCCAGCAGCTTTCGTAGGGGCACCGGGGAGCTGTTTTTT.

This chain joins TRBV5-1 and TRBJ1-6; a weak D match, TRBD1 (5 bases). The V end was cut by 0 bases, the J end by 13 bases, with 14 bases between. CDR3 length: 14 amino acids. Germline values: CDR1 SGHRS, CDR2 YFSETQ. CDR3 coding DNA: TGCGCCAGCAGCTTGGCAGGGTGGGGTTCCCCCCTCCACTTT. As protein: CASSLAGWGSPLHF. The whole variable domain, remainder taken from reference TRBV5-1 and TRBJ1-6, is KAGVTQTPRYLIKTRGQQVTLSCSPISGHRSVSWYQQTPGQGLQFLFEYFSETQRNKGNFPGRFSGRQFSNSRSEMNVSTLELGDSALYLCASSLAGWGSPLHFGNGTRLTVT.

The rearrangement uses TRBV18 and TRBJ2-4; the D gene is possibly TRBD2 (5 bases). The CDR3 covers 16 residues. Trimming took off 2 bases at V and 2 bases at J, with 13 bases between the two ends. Germline loops: CDR1 KGHSH, CDR2 LQKENI. The CDR3 DNA reads as TGTGCCAGCTCACCATACGTGAGGGATTCCAAAAACATTCAGTACTTC. This codes for CASSPYVRDSKNIQYF.

The chain carries TRBV7-3 and TRBJ2-5; D is undetermined. The CDR3 spans 13 residues. The ends were cut back, 2 bases at V and 2 bases at J, with 6 bases in the middle. The germline CDR1 and CDR2 sequences are SGHTA and FQGTGA. The CDR3 coding sequence is TGTGCCAGCAGCTTAGGCAGGCAAGAGACCCAGTACTTC. Translated, it gives CASSLGRQETQYF.

CDR3: CASSSTSGTKGDEQFF. DNA of the CDR3: TGTGCCAGCAGTTCGACTAGCGGGACTAAAGGGGATGAGCAGTTCTTC. The rearrangement joins TRBV6-4 to TRBJ2-1; 11 nucleotides agree with TRBD2. Germline V gene data show CDR1 as MRHNA and CDR2 as SNTAGT. J lost 8 bases, V lost 5 bases, and 11 bases had no gene match. CDR3 length: 16 amino acids.